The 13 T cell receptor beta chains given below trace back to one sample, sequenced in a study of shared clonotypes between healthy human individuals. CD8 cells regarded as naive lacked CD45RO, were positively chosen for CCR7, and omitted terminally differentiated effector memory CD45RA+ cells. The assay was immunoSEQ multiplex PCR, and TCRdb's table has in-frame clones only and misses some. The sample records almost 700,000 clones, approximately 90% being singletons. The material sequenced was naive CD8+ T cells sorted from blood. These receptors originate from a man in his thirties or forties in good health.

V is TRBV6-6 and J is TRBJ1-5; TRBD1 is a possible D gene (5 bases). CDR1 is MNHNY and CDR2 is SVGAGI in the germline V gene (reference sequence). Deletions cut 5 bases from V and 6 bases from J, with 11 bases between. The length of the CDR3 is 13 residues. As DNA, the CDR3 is TGTGCCAGCAGTGACAGCTCTACTCAGCCCCAGCATTTT. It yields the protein CASSDSSTQPQHF.

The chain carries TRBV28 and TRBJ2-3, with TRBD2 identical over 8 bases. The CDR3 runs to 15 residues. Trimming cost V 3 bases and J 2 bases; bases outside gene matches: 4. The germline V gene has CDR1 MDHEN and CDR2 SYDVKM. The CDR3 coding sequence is TGTGCCAGCAGTTTCTTCGGGAGGGACACAGATACGCAGTATTTT. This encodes CASSFFGRDTDTQYF.

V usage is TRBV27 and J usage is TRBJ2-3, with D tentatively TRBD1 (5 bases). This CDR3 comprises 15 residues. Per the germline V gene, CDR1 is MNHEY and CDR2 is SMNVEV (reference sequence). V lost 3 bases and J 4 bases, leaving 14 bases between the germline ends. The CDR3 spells CASSLSGQGADTQYF. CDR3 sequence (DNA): TGTGCCAGCAGTTTGTCAGGGCAAGGCGCAGATACGCAGTATTTT.

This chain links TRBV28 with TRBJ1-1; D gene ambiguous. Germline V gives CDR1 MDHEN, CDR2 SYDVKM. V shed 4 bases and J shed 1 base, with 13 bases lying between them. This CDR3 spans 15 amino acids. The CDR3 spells CASSSPELGNTEAFF. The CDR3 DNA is TGTGCCAGCAGTTCCCCCGAGTTGGGGAACACTGAAGCTTTCTTT.

The chain's CDR3 is CASSQLTSGLVELFF. The DNA of the CDR3 is TGTGCCAGCAGTCAACTGACTAGCGGCCTCGTGGAGCTGTTTTTT. The chain is built from TRBV28 and TRBJ2-2; TRBD2 aligns across 9 bases. The CDR3 consists of 15 residues. CDR1 MDHEN and CDR2 SYDVKM come from the germline V gene. V dropped 5 bases and J dropped 10; count of bases not matched to a gene: 11.

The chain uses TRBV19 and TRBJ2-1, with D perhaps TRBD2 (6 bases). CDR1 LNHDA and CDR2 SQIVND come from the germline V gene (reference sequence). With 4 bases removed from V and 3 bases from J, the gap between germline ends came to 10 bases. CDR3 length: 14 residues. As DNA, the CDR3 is TGTGCCAGTAGTAATAGCGGAAACTACAATGAGCAGTTCTTC. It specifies CASSNSGNYNEQFF.

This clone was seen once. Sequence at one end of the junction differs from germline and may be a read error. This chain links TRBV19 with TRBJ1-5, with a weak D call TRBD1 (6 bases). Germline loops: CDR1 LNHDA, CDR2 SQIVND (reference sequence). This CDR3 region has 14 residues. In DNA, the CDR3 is TGTGCCAGTAGTATGGGGGGCGAGTATCAGTCCCAGCATTTT. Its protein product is CASSMGGEYQSQHF.

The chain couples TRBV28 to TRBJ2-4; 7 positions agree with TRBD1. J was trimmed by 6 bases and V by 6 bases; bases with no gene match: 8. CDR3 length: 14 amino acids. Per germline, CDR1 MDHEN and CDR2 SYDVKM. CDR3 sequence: CASSRMTGRNIQYF. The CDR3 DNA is TGTGCCAGCAGCCGGATGACAGGGCGAAACATTCAGTACTTC.

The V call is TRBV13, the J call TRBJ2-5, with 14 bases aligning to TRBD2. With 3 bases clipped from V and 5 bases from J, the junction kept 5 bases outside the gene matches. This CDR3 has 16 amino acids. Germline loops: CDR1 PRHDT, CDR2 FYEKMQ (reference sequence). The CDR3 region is CASSFRGLAGVETQYF. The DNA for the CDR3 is TGTGCCAGCAGCTTTAGGGGACTAGCGGGAGTGGAGACCCAGTACTTC. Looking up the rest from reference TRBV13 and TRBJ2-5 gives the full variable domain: AAGVIQSPRHLIKEKRETATLKCYPIPRHDTVYWYQQGPGQDPQFLISFYEKMQSDKGSIPDRFSAQQFSDYHSELNMSSLELGDSALYFCASSFRGLAGVETQYFGPGTRLLVL.

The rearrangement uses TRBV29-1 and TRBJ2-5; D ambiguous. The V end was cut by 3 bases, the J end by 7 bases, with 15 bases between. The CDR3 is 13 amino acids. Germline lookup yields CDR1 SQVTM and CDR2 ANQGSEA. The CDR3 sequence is CSVEHPNSGTQYF. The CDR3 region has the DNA TGCAGCGTTGAGCATCCCAATTCGGGGACCCAGTACTTC.

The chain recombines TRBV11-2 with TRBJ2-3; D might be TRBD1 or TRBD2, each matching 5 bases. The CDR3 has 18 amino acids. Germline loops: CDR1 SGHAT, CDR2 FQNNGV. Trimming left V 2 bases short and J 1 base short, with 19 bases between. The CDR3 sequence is CASSLPGQPVVGTDTQYF. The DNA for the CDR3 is TGTGCCAGCAGCTTACCGGGGCAGCCAGTGGTGGGCACAGATACGCAGTATTTT.

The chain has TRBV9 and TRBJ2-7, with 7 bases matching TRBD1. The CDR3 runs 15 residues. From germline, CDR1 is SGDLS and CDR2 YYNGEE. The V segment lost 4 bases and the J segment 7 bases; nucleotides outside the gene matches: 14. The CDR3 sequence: CASSRYGTDPREQYF. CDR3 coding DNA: TGTGCCAGCAGCAGATACGGGACAGACCCTAGGGAGCAGTACTTC.

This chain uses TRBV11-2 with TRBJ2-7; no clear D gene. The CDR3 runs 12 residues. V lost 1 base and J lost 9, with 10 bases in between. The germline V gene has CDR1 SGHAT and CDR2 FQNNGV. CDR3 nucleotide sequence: TGTGCCAGCAGCTTAGGGGTGAGTCGGCAGTACTTC. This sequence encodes CASSLGVSRQYF.